This T cell receptor (beta chain) was identified during a study of T cell repertoires in cytomegalovirus infection. Findings and caveats of the study: CMV-specific TCR beta clonotypes restricted by HLA-C were the ones dominating the ex vivo response.

TCRdb reprocessed the reads via MiXCR and lists one record per CDR3 protein. The data contain approximately 170,000 distinct CDR3 sequences, around 15% of them singletons. CDR1 and CDR2 from the germline V gene are SGHTA and FQGTGA. The CDR3 extends over 15 amino acids. V dropped 5 bases and J dropped 4; count of bases not matched to a gene: 8. This clonotype was seen a few times. The target antigen is unknown. This receptor was taken from a human donor in good health (CMV status not recorded). Some clones in this sample may be carry-over from other donors' samples. The sequenced sample was PBMCs. J is TRBJ2-3 and V is TRBV7-3; 8 bases line up with TRBD2. The CDR3 reads CASSPGGAQADTQYF. For the CDR3, the DNA is TGTGCCAGCAGCCCCGGGGGGGCGCAAGCAGATACGCAGTATTTT.